This entry features one TCR beta chain sequence. Data came from immunoSEQ multiplex PCR; TCRdb stores just in-frame clones and leaves some out. Counted here are roughly 300,000 clones, 86% occurring once; the ten biggest clones make up approximately 4%. The data belong to a study of blood T cell repertoires in COVID-19. The J segment lost 3 bases and the V segment lost 5 bases, leaving 11 bases of the junction unmatched. Per the germline V gene, CDR1 is MDHEN and CDR2 is SYDVKM. The CDR3 runs 16 residues. Enrollees, 18 to 89 years old, lived in approximately 24 US areas. V and J are TRBV28 and TRBJ2-7; 9 bases fit TRBD2. The clonotype comes from a woman aged 40 to 55 with acute COVID-19. Sequences were obtained from PBMCs or T cells enriched from blood (not recorded which). CDR3: CASSTLAGERLYEQYF. The CDR3 DNA sequence: TGTGCCAGCAGTACCTTAGCGGGAGAACGGCTCTACGAGCAGTACTTC.